The entry below describes one TCR beta chain. Its antigen remains unidentified. Germline V gene sequence: CDR1 SGHAT, CDR2 FQNNGV. J was trimmed by 1 base and V by 3 bases; bases with no gene match: 0. CDR3 size: 14 residues. The sample belongs to a study of cytomegalovirus exposure and HLA in healthy donors. Study-wide points: As confirmed in vitro, a few CMV-associated chains were specific for CMV antigens. 150 to 200 TCR beta chains were listed as cytomegalovirus-associated.

In the PCR, 60 Vbeta and 13 Jbeta primers were used. Generated by immunoSEQ multiplex PCR, the TCRdb table keeps only in-frame clones and is missing some. This table holds 40,000 or so clones. The receptor was derived from a woman younger than 45 in good health and CMV-seropositive. The specimen was PBMCs. This rearrangement joins TRBV11-2 to TRBJ2-5; 9 nucleotides match TRBD2. CDR3 sequence (DNA): TGTGCCAGCAGCTTTAGCGGGGGCCAAGAGACCCAGTACTTC. It translates to CASSFSGGQETQYF.